This T cell receptor beta chain was captured by sequencing in a study of shared clonotypes between healthy human individuals. Study findings and constraints: Blood was the sole source, and tissue repertoires probably differ.

Study processing details: With immunoSEQ giving junction-only sequences and no quality scores, filtering differed. Data came from immunoSEQ multiplex PCR; TCRdb stores just in-frame clones and leaves some out. V and J calls and clone size follow that table, whereas D and trimming were derived from the DNA. The sample records about 530,000 clones, nearly 80% being singletons. Germline CDR1 is SGHRS and CDR2 is YFSETQ. The CDR3 has 14 residues. V shed 6 bases, J shed 1 base, and the junction held 5 bases outside the gene matches. Many counts were recorded for this clone. The antigen is unknown. The source of this sequence is a middle-aged woman in good health. Some clones in this sample may be carry-over from other donors' samples. This sequence joins TRBV5-1 and TRBJ1-1, with 8 bases aligning to TRBD1. The specimen was PBMCs. This chain's CDR3 is CASTPTGANTEAFF. CDR3 nucleotide sequence: TGCGCCAGCACCCCGACAGGGGCGAACACTGAAGCTTTCTTT.